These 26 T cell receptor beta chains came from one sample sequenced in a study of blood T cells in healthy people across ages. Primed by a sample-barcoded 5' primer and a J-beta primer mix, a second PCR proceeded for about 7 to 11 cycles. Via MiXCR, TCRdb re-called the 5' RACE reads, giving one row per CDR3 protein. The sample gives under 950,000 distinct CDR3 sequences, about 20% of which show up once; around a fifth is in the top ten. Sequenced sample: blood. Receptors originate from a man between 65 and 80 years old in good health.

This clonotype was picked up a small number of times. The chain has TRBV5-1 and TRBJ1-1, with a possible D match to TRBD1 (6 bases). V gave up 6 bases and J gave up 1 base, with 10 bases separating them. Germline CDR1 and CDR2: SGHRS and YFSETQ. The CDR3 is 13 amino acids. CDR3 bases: TGCGCCAGCACCGTGGGACAGAACACTGAAGCTTTCTTT. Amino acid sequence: CASTVGQNTEAFF.

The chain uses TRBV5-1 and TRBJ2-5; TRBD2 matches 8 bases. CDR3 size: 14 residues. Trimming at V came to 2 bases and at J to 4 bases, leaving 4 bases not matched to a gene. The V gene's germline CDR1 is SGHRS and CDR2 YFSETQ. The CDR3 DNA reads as TGCGCCAGCAGCTTCGGCAGCGGGAGAGAGACCCAGTACTTC. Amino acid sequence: CASSFGSGRETQYF.

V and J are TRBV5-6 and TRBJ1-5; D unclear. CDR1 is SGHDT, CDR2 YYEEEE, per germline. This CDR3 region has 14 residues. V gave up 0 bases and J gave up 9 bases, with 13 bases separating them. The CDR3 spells CASSLGVPRSPQHF. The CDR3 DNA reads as TGTGCCAGCAGCTTGGGGGTACCCCGGTCGCCCCAGCATTTT. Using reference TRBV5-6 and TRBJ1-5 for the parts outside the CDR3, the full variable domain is DAGVTQSPTHLIKTRGQQVTLRCSPKSGHDTVSWYQQALGQGPQFIFQYYEEEERQRGNFPDRFSGHQFPNYSSELNVNALLLGDSALYLCASSLGVPRSPQHFGDGTRLSIL.

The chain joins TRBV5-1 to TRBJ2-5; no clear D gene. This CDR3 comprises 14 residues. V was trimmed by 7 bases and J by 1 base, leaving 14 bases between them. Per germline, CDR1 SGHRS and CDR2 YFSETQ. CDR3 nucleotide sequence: TGCGCCAGCGCTCAAGGACCCCTCCAAGAGACCCAGTACTTC. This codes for CASAQGPLQETQYF.

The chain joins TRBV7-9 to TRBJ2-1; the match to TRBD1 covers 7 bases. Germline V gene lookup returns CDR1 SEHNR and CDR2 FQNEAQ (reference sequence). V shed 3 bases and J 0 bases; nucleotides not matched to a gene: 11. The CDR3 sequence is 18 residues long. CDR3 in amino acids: CASSFHDFRGISYNEQFF. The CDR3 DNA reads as TGTGCCAGCAGCTTCCACGACTTCAGGGGGATCTCCTACAATGAGCAGTTCTTC. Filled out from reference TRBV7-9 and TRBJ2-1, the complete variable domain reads DTGVSQNPRHKITKRGQNVTFRCDPISEHNRLYWYRQTLGQGPEFLTYFQNEAQLEKSRLLSDRFSAERPKGSFSTLEIQRTEQGDSAMYLCASSFHDFRGISYNEQFFGPGTRLTVL.

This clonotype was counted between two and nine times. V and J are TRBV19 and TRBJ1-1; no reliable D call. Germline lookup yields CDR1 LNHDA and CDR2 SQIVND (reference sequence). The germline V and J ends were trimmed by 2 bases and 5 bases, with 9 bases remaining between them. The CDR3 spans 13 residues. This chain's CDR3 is CASSIQRKTEAFF. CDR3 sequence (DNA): TGTGCCAGTAGTATACAGAGAAAGACTGAAGCTTTCTTT.

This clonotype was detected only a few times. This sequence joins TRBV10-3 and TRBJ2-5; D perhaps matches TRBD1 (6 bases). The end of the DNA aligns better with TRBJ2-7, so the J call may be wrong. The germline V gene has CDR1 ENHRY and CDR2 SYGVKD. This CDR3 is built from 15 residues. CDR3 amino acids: CAISESSQGQYEQYF. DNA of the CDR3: TGTGCCATCAGTGAGTCTTCCCAGGGGCAGTACGAGCAGTACTTC.

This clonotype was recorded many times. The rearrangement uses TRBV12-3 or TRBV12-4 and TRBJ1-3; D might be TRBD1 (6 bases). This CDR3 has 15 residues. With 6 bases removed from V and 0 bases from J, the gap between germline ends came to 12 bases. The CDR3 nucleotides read TGTGCCAGCAGATCGAGGACAGCCTCTGGAAACACCATATATTTT. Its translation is CASRSRTASGNTIYF.

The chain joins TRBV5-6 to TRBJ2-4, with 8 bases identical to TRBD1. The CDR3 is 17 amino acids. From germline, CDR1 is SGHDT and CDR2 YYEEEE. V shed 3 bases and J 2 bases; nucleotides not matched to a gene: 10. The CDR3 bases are TGTGCCAGCAGCTCAACATCAGGGGGCTCGACCAAAAACATTCAGTACTTC. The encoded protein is CASSSTSGGSTKNIQYF.

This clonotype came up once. The CDR3 region is CSVVEAGIGYGYTF. For the CDR3, the DNA is TGCAGCGTCGTAGAGGCCGGGATCGGCTATGGCTACACCTTC. The chain joins TRBV29-1 to TRBJ1-2; D remains unclear. The ends were cut back, 6 bases at V and 4 bases at J, with 18 bases in the middle. CDR3 length equals 14 residues. Germline V gene sequence: CDR1 SQVTM, CDR2 ANQGSEA.

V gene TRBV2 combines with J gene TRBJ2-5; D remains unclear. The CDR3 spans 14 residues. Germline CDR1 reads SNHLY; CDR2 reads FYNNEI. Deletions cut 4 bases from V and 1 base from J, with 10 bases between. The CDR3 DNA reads TGTGCCAGCAGTGCTTTCCGTGGCCAAGAGACCCAGTACTTC. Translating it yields CASSAFRGQETQYF.

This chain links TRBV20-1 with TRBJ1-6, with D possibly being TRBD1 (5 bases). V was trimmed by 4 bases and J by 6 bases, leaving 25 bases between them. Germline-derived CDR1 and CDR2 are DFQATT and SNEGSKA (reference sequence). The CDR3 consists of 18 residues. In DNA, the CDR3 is TGCAGTGCTACCTATTCAAACCTGGGACTAGGGGTTAATTCACCCCTCCACTTT. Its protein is CSATYSNLGLGVNSPLHF.

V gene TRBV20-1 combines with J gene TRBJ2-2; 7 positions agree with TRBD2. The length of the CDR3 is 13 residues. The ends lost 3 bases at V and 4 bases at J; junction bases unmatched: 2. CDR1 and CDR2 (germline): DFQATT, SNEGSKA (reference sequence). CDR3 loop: CSASSGVTGELFF. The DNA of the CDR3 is TGCAGTGCTAGCAGCGGGGTCACCGGGGAGCTGTTTTTT.

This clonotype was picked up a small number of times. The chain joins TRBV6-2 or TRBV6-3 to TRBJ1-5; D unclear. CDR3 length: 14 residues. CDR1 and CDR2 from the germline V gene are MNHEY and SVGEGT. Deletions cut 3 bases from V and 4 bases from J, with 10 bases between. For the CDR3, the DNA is TGTGCCAGCAGTTATCGGAGCTTTAATCAGCCCCAGCATTTT. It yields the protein CASSYRSFNQPQHF.

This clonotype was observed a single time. CDR3 DNA: TGTGCCAGCTCAAGCTCCTATAGCACAGATACGCAGTATTTT. Protein product: CASSSSYSTDTQYF. V usage is TRBV6-1 and J usage is TRBJ2-3; D not certain. The ends were cut back, 8 bases at V and 0 bases at J, with 12 bases in the middle. Germline V CDR1 and CDR2: MNHNS, SASEGT. The CDR3 spans 14 residues.

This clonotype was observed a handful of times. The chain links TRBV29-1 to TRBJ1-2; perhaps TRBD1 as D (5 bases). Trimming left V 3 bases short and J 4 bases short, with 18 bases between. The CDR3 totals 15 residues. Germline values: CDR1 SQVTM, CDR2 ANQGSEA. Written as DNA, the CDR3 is TGCAGCGTTGACACCGGGACTGGGAAGGGCTATGGCTACACCTTC. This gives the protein CSVDTGTGKGYGYTF.

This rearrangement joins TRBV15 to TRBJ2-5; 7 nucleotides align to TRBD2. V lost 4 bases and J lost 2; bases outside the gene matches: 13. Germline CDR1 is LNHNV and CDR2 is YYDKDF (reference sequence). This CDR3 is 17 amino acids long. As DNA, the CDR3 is TGTGCCACCAGCACTATAGCGGGTCTCCTCGGACAAGAGACCCAGTACTTC. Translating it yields CATSTIAGLLGQETQYF.

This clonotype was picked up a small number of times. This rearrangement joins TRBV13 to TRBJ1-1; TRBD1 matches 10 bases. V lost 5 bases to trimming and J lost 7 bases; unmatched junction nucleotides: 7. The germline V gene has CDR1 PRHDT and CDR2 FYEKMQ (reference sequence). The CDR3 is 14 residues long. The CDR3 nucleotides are TGTGCCAGCAGCAGGCCGACAGGGGGCGGTGAAGCTTTCTTT. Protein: CASSRPTGGGEAFF.

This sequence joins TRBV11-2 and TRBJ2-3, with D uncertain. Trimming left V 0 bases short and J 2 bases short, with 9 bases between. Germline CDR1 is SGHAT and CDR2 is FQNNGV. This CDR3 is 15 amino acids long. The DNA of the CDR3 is TGTGCCAGCAGCTTAGATCCAACTGTCACAGATACGCAGTATTTT. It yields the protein CASSLDPTVTDTQYF. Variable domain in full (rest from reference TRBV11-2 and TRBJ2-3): EAGVAQSPRYKIIEKRQSVAFWCNPISGHATLYWYQQILGQGPKLLIQFQNNGVVDDSQLPKDRFSAERLKGVDSTLKIQPAKLEDSAVYLCASSLDPTVTDTQYFGPGTRLTVL.

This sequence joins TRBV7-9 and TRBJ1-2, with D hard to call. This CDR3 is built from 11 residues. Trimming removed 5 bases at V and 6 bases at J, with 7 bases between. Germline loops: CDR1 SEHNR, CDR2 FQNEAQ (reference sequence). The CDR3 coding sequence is TGTGCCAGCAGCACCTTCAATGGCTACACCTTC. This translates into CASSTFNGYTF.

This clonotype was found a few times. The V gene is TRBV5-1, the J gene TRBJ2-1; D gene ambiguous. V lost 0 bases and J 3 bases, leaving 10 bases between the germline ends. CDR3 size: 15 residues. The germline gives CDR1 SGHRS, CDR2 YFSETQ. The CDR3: CASSLARTIYNEQFF. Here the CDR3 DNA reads TGCGCCAGCAGCTTGGCCCGCACAATCTACAATGAGCAGTTCTTC.

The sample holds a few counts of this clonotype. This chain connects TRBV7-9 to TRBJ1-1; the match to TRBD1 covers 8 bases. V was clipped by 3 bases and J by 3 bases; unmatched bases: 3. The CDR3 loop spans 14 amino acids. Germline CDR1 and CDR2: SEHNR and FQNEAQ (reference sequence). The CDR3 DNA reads TGTGCCAGCAGCTTCTACAGGGGGGACACTGAAGCTTTCTTT. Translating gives CASSFYRGDTEAFF.

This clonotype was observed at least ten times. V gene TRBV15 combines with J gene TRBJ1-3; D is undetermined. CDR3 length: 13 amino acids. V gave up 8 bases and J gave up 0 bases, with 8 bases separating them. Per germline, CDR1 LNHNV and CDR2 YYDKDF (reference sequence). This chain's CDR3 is CATSLGSGNTIYF. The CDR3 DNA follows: TGTGCCACCTCGCTCGGCTCTGGAAACACCATATATTTT.

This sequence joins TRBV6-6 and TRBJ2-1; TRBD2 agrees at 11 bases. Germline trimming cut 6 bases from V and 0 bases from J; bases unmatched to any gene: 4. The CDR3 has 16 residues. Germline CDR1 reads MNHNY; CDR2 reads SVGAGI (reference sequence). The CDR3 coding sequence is TGTGCCAGCAGCACGACTAGCGGGGACTCCTACAATGAGCAGTTCTTC. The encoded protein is CASSTTSGDSYNEQFF.

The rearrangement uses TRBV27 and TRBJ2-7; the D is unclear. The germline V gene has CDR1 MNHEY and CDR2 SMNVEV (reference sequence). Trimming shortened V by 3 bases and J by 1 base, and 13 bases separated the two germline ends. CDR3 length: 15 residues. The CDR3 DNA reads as TGTGCCAGCAGTTTTCTTCCACAAGCGTCCTACGAGCAGTACTTC. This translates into CASSFLPQASYEQYF.

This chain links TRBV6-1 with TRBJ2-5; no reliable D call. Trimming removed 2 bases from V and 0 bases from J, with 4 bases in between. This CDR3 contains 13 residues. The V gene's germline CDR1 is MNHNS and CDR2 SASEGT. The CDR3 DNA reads TGTGCCAGCAGTGAACCACACCAAGAGACCCAGTACTTC. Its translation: CASSEPHQETQYF.